The 26 T cell receptor beta chains listed next were all sequenced from one sample in a study of graft-versus-host responses after intestinal transplantation. Method: immunoSEQ multiplex PCR; TCRdb's copy keeps in-frame clones and lacks some. The data contain over 75,000 clones, about 84% of them seen just once; the ten biggest clones take up 1.4%. The sample in question was PBMCs, obtained 255 days after intestinal transplant. The receptors were sampled from a human patient who received an intestinal transplant, so some T cells may come from the graft donor.

The chain couples TRBV6-1 to TRBJ1-5; possibly TRBD1 for D (6 bases). Germline CDR1 is MNHNS and CDR2 is SASEGT. V was clipped by 5 bases and J by 5 bases, with 13 bases between them. The CDR3 has 14 amino acids. The DNA of the CDR3 is TGTGCCAGCAGTTCAGGGGAGGACTATCAGCCCCAGCATTTT. It is translated as CASSSGEDYQPQHF.

Written as DNA, the CDR3 is TGCGCCAGCAGCCAAGAGGCAACAGGATCTAACTATGGCTACACCTTC. Translation: CASSQEATGSNYGYTF. The chain couples TRBV4-1 to TRBJ1-2; the D gene is possibly TRBD1 (5 bases). The CDR3 is made up of 16 amino acids. Germline assignment: CDR1 MGHRA and CDR2 YSYEKL. Between the trimmed V and J ends, which lost 0 bases and 0 bases, there was a span of 11 bases.

This sequence joins TRBV15 and TRBJ1-3; 10 bases are a match to TRBD1. The CDR3 covers 16 residues. With V trimmed by 1 base and J by 3 bases, 3 bases remained unmatched. CDR1 LNHNV and CDR2 YYDKDF come from the germline V gene (reference sequence). CDR3 protein: CATSRATGGYGNTIYF. The CDR3, as DNA: TGTGCCACCAGCAGAGCGACAGGGGGCTATGGAAACACCATATATTTT. The variable domain in full, completed from reference TRBV15 and TRBJ1-3, reads DAMVIQNPRYQVTQFGKPVTLSCSQTLNHNVMYWYQQKSSQAPKLLFHYYDKDFNNEADTPDNFQSRRPNTSFCFLDIRSPGLGDTAMYLCATSRATGGYGNTIYFGEGSWLTVV.

The chain employs TRBV28 and TRBJ1-5; D is uncertain. The V gene lost 4 bases and the J gene lost 7 bases, with 8 bases spanning the gap. Germline V gene data show CDR1 as MDHEN and CDR2 as SYDVKM. The CDR3 runs to 12 residues. DNA for the CDR3: TGTGCCAGCAGTTCGGTGGGCCAGCCCCAGCATTTT. Translating it yields CASSSVGQPQHF.

The gene calls are TRBV5-8 and TRBJ2-7, with 7 nucleotides matching TRBD1. CDR1 is SGHTS and CDR2 is YDEGEE in the germline V gene. V shed 1 base, J shed 2 bases, and the junction held 0 bases outside the gene matches. The CDR3 sequence is 13 residues long. The CDR3 DNA follows: TGTGCCAGCAGCTTGACAGGGGCCTACGAGCAGTACTTC. Protein product: CASSLTGAYEQYF.

V and J are TRBV2 and TRBJ1-5; 9 bases are shared with TRBD1. Germline V gene lookup returns CDR1 SNHLY and CDR2 FYNNEI. The V and J ends lost 4 bases and 5 bases, in that order; junction bases with no gene match: 6. The CDR3 loop spans 15 amino acids. In DNA form, the CDR3 reads TGTGCCAGCAGTGGGCCGGGACAGGGCCATCAGCCCCAGCATTTT. Encoded protein: CASSGPGQGHQPQHF.

The table lists this clone with a few counts. V usage is TRBV7-2 and J usage is TRBJ2-5, with 12 bases lining up with TRBD2. Germline lookup yields CDR1 SGHTA and CDR2 FQGNSA. The length of the CDR3 is 15 residues. V trimming: 5 bases; J trimming: 6 bases; junction bases outside the gene matches: 7. The CDR3 is CASSTRLAGEQTQYF. The CDR3 DNA is TGTGCCAGCAGCACCCGACTAGCGGGGGAACAGACCCAGTACTTC.

This sequence joins TRBV6-5 and TRBJ1-4; D perhaps matches TRBD1 (5 bases). With 6 bases removed from V and 12 bases from J, the gap between germline ends came to 17 bases. CDR3 length: 13 residues. Per germline, CDR1 MNHEY and CDR2 SVGAGI. The CDR3 here is CASSPDRTTELFF. The CDR3 DNA reads TGTGCCAGCAGCCCCGACAGAACCACGGAACTGTTTTTT.

In this sample, this clone turned up once. The chain carries TRBV27 and TRBJ2-5, with TRBD2 matching 7 bases. This CDR3 comprises 15 residues. Per the germline V gene, CDR1 is MNHEY and CDR2 is SMNVEV (reference sequence). V dropped 0 bases and J dropped 2; count of bases not matched to a gene: 3. The CDR3 here is CASSLSIGGQETQYF. CDR3 sequence (DNA): TGTGCCAGCAGTTTATCAATCGGGGGGCAAGAGACCCAGTACTTC.

The J gene is TRBJ2-1, the V gene TRBV5-1; D is possibly TRBD1 or TRBD2 (5 bases each). Trimming pared 0 bases from V and 4 bases from J, leaving 11 bases between. The CDR3 covers 15 residues. Germline V CDR1 and CDR2: SGHRS, YFSETQ. CDR3 nucleotide sequence: TGCGCCAGCAGCTTGGAGGGACGGCGATACAATGAGCAGTTCTTC. Its protein product is CASSLEGRRYNEQFF.

The chain links TRBV21-1 to TRBJ1-2. TRBV21-1 is flagged as a pseudogene. This CDR3 has 14 residues. The CDR3 region is CASSKVWGFYGYTF. The DNA for the CDR3 is TGTGCCAGCAGCAAAGTTTGGGGGTTCTATGGCTACACCTTC.

The rearrangement joins TRBV19 to TRBJ2-3; D uncertain. This CDR3 is built from 15 residues. V lost 2 bases to trimming and J lost 1 base, with 10 bases between them. The germline CDR1 and CDR2 sequences are LNHDA and SQIVND (reference sequence). CDR3 sequence reads: CASSISSVRTDTQYF. The DNA for the CDR3 is TGTGCCAGTAGTATAAGTTCGGTGCGCACAGATACGCAGTATTTT.

This clone was picked up one time. This chain links TRBV15 with TRBJ2-1; D may be TRBD1 or TRBD2 (5 bases each). There are 13 residues in the CDR3. Trimming shortened V by 8 bases and J by 12 bases, and 20 bases separated the two germline ends. Germline loops: CDR1 LNHNV, CDR2 YYDKDF (reference sequence). Here the CDR3 DNA reads TGTGCCACCTCCGAGGGGTCCACGAGACGGCAGTTCTTC. Its protein is CATSEGSTRRQFF.

The chain recombines TRBV6-1 with TRBJ1-4, with 7 bases fitting TRBD1. The CDR3 is made up of 15 amino acids. Germline V CDR1 and CDR2: MNHNS, SASEGT. V was clipped by 5 bases and J by 0 bases; unmatched bases: 3. CDR3 region: CASSRGQTTNEKLFF. CDR3 nucleotides: TGTGCCAGCAGTCGGGGACAGACAACTAATGAAAAACTGTTTTTT.

This clone was seen only once. The V call is TRBV9, the J call TRBJ2-3; D possibly corresponds to TRBD2 (5 bases). This CDR3 region has 14 residues. The V gene's germline CDR1 is SGDLS and CDR2 YYNGEE. Trimming took 1 base from V and 5 from J, leaving 11 bases between them. The CDR3 protein is CASSVRESVDTQYF. The CDR3 DNA is TGTGCCAGCAGCGTAAGGGAGTCCGTAGATACGCAGTATTTT.

This clone has a single count. The J gene is TRBJ2-7, the V gene TRBV29-1; D gene ambiguous. This CDR3 contains 11 residues. Trimming stripped 5 bases from V and 0 bases from J, with 5 bases between. Per germline, CDR1 SQVTM and CDR2 ANQGSEA. DNA for the CDR3: TGCAGCGTTAAGAGCTCCTACGAGCAGTACTTC. Protein product: CSVKSSYEQYF.

The chain combines TRBV5-1 with TRBJ2-7; 8 bases align to TRBD1. Germline-derived CDR1 and CDR2 are SGHRS and YFSETQ. Germline trimming cut 0 bases from V and 4 bases from J; bases unmatched to any gene: 3. The CDR3 loop spans 14 amino acids. The CDR3 coding sequence is TGCGCCAGCAGCTTGGGTGGACAGGGATACGAGCAGTACGTC. Its protein is CASSLGGQGYEQYV.

The chain has TRBV27 and TRBJ2-3; D is unclear. This CDR3 has 12 amino acids. V shed 5 bases and J shed 0 bases, with 3 bases lying between them. CDR1 is MNHEY and CDR2 is SMNVEV in the germline V gene (reference sequence). The CDR3, as DNA: TGTGCCAGCAGTCCAAGCACAGATACGCAGTATTTT. Amino acids: CASSPSTDTQYF.

J is TRBJ2-7 and V is TRBV15; D may be TRBD2 (6 bases). V was cut by 1 base and J by 0 bases, with 10 bases left in between. CDR1 is LNHNV, CDR2 YYDKDF, per germline (reference sequence). CDR3 length: 15 residues. As DNA, the CDR3 is TGTGCCACCAGCAGAGGGGGGACTCACTCCTACGAGCAGTACTTC. Residues: CATSRGGTHSYEQYF.

This chain connects TRBV4-1 to TRBJ2-7, with D hard to call. Between the trimmed V and J ends, which lost 3 bases and 2 bases, there was a span of 8 bases. CDR3 size: 13 residues. From germline, CDR1 is MGHRA and CDR2 YSYEKL. Here the CDR3 DNA reads TGCGCCAGCAGCCAGGTATTCCCCTACGAGCAGTACTTC. Amino acid sequence: CASSQVFPYEQYF.

The chain couples TRBV30 to TRBJ1-5; 9 positions agree with TRBD1. Losses at the gene ends were 2 bases for V and 4 bases for J; bases not matched to a gene: 3. The CDR3 is 14 amino acids. Germline V gene lookup returns CDR1 GTSNPN and CDR2 SVGIG (reference sequence). The CDR3 region is CAWSTGTGNQPQHF. The CDR3 region has the DNA TGTGCCTGGAGTACCGGGACAGGGAATCAGCCCCAGCATTTT.

The chain links TRBV5-6 to TRBJ2-7; 9 bases fit TRBD1. Per the germline V gene, CDR1 is SGHDT and CDR2 is YYEEEE. V trimming: 2 bases; J trimming: 4 bases; junction bases outside the gene matches: 7. This CDR3 is built from 15 residues. CDR3 sequence (DNA): TGTGCCAGCAGCTTAACGGGGACAGGGATATACGAGCAGTACTTC. This gives the protein CASSLTGTGIYEQYF.

The gene calls are TRBV9 and TRBJ2-1, with a weak D call TRBD2 (6 bases). Germline CDR1 and CDR2: SGDLS and YYNGEE. The CDR3 is made up of 14 amino acids. Trimming stripped 0 bases from V and 8 bases from J, with 12 bases between. The DNA of the CDR3 is TGTGCCAGCAGCGTAGCGGGAGTTAGCGATGAGCAGTTCTTC. Translated: CASSVAGVSDEQFF.

This chain uses TRBV19 with TRBJ2-7, with unresolved D. Per the germline V gene, CDR1 is LNHDA and CDR2 is SQIVND (reference sequence). The CDR3 has 13 amino acids. V was trimmed by 3 bases and J by 1 base, leaving 7 bases between them. CDR3 DNA: TGTGCCAGTAGTATCTCTTCTTCCTACGAGCAGTACTTC. This codes for CASSISSSYEQYF.

The chain employs TRBV11-2 and TRBJ2-1, with D perhaps TRBD2 (5 bases). There are 15 residues in the CDR3. Germline CDR1 is SGHAT and CDR2 is FQNNGV. Trimming took off 0 bases at V and 12 bases at J, with 18 bases between the two ends. In DNA form, the CDR3 reads TGTGCCAGCAGCTTAGATACCGCGGGCCTCACTGGGCAGTTCTTC. It translates to CASSLDTAGLTGQFF.

A remark on this clone: One end of the junction does not line up with germline, which may come from a read error. The V call is TRBV29-1, the J call TRBJ2-5, with no clear D. Germline V gene data show CDR1 as SQVTM and CDR2 as ANQGSEA. There are 14 residues in the CDR3. The CDR3 loop reads CSVQDVRPRETQYF. The CDR3, as DNA: TGCAGCGTTCAAGATGTGAGGCCCCGAGAGACCCAGTACTTC.